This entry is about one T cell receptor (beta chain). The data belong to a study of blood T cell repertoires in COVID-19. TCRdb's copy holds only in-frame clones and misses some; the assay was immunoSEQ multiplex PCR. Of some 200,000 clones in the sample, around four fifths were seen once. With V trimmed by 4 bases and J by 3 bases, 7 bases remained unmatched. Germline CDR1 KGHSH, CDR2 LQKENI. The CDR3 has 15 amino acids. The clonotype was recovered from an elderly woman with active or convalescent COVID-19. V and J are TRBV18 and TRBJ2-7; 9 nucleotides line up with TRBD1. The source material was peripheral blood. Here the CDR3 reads CASSRTRTGDYEQYF. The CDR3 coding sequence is TGTGCCAGCTCACGGACCAGGACAGGGGACTACGAGCAGTACTTC.